This T cell receptor beta chain was captured in a study of cytomegalovirus exposure and HLA in healthy donors. Study-wide background: The 110 or so validation repertoires used the same platform as the approximately 700 first-cohort repertoires, a later analysis reported. Notes on the study in general: Fewer than 200 TCR beta chains were listed as cytomegalovirus-associated. Most TCR sequences were uncommon, yet certain public TCRs appeared in many donors. Using the classifier, cytomegalovirus status was reportedly diagnosed with high specificity and sensitivity.

Concerning this clone itself: The antigen remains undetermined.

TCRdb keeps only in-frame clones here, not all; method: immunoSEQ multiplex PCR. The sample lists about 140,000 clones; almost 85% were seen once. The CDR3 spans 15 residues. Germline CDR1 SGHTA, CDR2 FQGNSA. Trimming cost V 4 bases and J 0 bases; bases outside gene matches: 4. The chain is built from TRBV7-2 and TRBJ2-3; TRBD2 aligns across 7 bases. Input material: PBMCs. The receptor was isolated from a woman aged 25 to 39 in good health and CMV-seronegative. In nucleotides, the CDR3 is TGTGCCAGCAGCTCTTGGCGGGGGAGCACAGATACGCAGTATTTT. Encoded protein: CASSSWRGSTDTQYF.